These T cell receptor beta chains were read from a single sample in a study of blood T cell repertoires in COVID-19. This table comes from immunoSEQ multiplex PCR, and its TCRdb copy is limited to in-frame clones, with some not included. The table has 100,000 to 120,000 clones, 70% to 90% seen once. Sequencing was done on a sample of peripheral blood. The source of these receptors is a woman in her 70s who had recovered from COVID-19. The CDR3 runs from the conserved cysteine through the conserved F or W. The D gene is left open where the match is weak. Size tells how often a clone was seen (once, few, many) or the class of an expanded clone, and some rows leave it out.

J gene: TRBJ2-2; clone size: .; V gene: TRBV25-1; CDR3 length: 12; D gene: TRBD2; CDR3 protein: CASSSGRGELFF; CDR3 DNA: TGTGCCAGCAGTAGCGGGAGGGGGGAGCTGTTTTTT
J gene: TRBJ2-1; clone size: .; V gene: TRBV11-3; CDR3 length: 15; D gene: TRBD1; CDR3 protein: CASSSAGTVYNEQFF; CDR3 DNA: TGTGCCAGCAGCTCGGCCGGGACAGTCTACAATGAGCAGTTCTTC
J gene: TRBJ1-5; clone size: .; V gene: TRBV5-5; CDR3 length: 15; D gene: TRBD1; CDR3 protein: CASSLGDRRNQPQHF; CDR3 DNA: TGTGCCAGCAGCTTGGGGGACAGGCGAAATCAGCCCCAGCATTTT
J gene: TRBJ2-3; clone size: .; V gene: TRBV11-2; CDR3 length: 15; D gene: TRBD2; CDR3 protein: CASSRLAGGADTQYF; CDR3 DNA: TGTGCCAGCAGCCGACTAGCGGGGGGTGCGGATACGCAGTATTTT
J gene: TRBJ2-1; clone size: .; V gene: TRBV6-5; CDR3 length: 16; D gene: TRBD2; CDR3 protein: CASSYSSGGIYNEQFF; CDR3 DNA: TGTGCCAGCAGTTACTCAAGCGGGGGGATTTACAATGAGCAGTTCTTC
J gene: TRBJ2-7; clone size: .; V gene: TRBV11-2; CDR3 length: 15; D gene: .; CDR3 protein: CASSLVAGASYEQYF; CDR3 DNA: TGTGCCAGCAGCTTAGTGGCGGGGGCGTCCTACGAGCAGTACTTC
J gene: TRBJ1-3; clone size: .; V gene: TRBV28; CDR3 length: 15; D gene: .; CDR3 protein: CATSLGGEAGNTIYF; CDR3 DNA: TGTGCCACTTCTTTAGGGGGGGAAGCTGGAAACACCATATATTTT
J gene: TRBJ2-7; clone size: .; V gene: TRBV28; CDR3 length: 14; D gene: .; CDR3 protein: CASSLSVAAYEQYF; CDR3 DNA: TGTGCCAGCAGTTTATCGGTCGCGGCCTACGAGCAGTACTTC
J gene: TRBJ2-7; clone size: .; V gene: TRBV21-1; CDR3 length: 14; D gene: .; CDR3 protein: CASSKGGTSCEQYF; CDR3 DNA: TGTGCCAGCAGCAAAGGGGGGACTAGCTGCGAGCAGTACTTC
J gene: TRBJ1-5; clone size: .; V gene: TRBV7-2; CDR3 length: 13; D gene: .; CDR3 protein: CASSRTVNQPQHF; CDR3 DNA: TGTGCCAGCAGCCGGACAGTTAATCAGCCCCAGCATTTT
J gene: TRBJ2-3; clone size: .; V gene: TRBV10-3; CDR3 length: 13; D gene: TRBD2; CDR3 protein: CAIAGGPRDTQYF; CDR3 DNA: TGTGCCATCGCGGGAGGGCCGAGAGATACGCAGTATTTT
J gene: TRBJ2-1; clone size: .; V gene: TRBV6-5; CDR3 length: 16; D gene: .; CDR3 protein: CASSSPLARSYNEQFF; CDR3 DNA: TGTGCCAGCAGTTCCCCCTTGGCCCGCTCCTACAATGAGCAGTTCTTC
J gene: TRBJ2-3; clone size: once; V gene: TRBV5-4; CDR3 length: 15; D gene: .; CDR3 protein: CASSKNSPPWDTQYF; CDR3 DNA: TGTGCCAGCAGCAAGAATAGCCCCCCTTGGGATACGCAGTATTTT
J gene: TRBJ2-1; clone size: .; V gene: TRBV4-2; CDR3 length: 16; D gene: .; CDR3 protein: CASSQAVTSAYNEQFF; CDR3 DNA: TGTGCCAGCAGCCAAGCCGTGACTTCCGCCTACAATGAGCAGTTCTTC
J gene: TRBJ2-7; clone size: .; V gene: TRBV30; CDR3 length: 15; D gene: TRBD1; CDR3 protein: CAWSVWGRGTYEQYF; CDR3 DNA: TGTGCCTGGAGTGTATGGGGCAGGGGGACCTACGAGCAGTACTTC
J gene: TRBJ2-1; clone size: .; V gene: TRBV11-2; CDR3 length: 15; D gene: .; CDR3 protein: CASSLQLSSYNEQFF; CDR3 DNA: TGTGCCAGCAGCCTCCAACTGAGCTCCTACAATGAGCAGTTCTTC
J gene: TRBJ2-5; clone size: .; V gene: TRBV7-6; CDR3 length: 17; D gene: TRBD2; CDR3 protein: CASSSGLAAHLQETQYF; CDR3 DNA: TGTGCCAGCAGCTCGGGACTAGCGGCTCATCTACAAGAGACCCAGTACTTC
J gene: TRBJ2-1; clone size: .; V gene: TRBV4-2; CDR3 length: 12; D gene: .; CDR3 protein: CASSQDGIEQFF; CDR3 DNA: TGTGCCAGCAGCCAAGACGGGATCGAGCAGTTCTTC
J gene: TRBJ1-2; clone size: .; V gene: TRBV7-9; CDR3 length: 14; D gene: .; CDR3 protein: CASTRGQPPYGYTF; CDR3 DNA: TGTGCCAGCACCCGTGGGCAGCCTCCCTATGGCTACACCTTC
J gene: TRBJ2-1; clone size: .; V gene: TRBV29-1; CDR3 length: 15; D gene: .; CDR3 protein: CSVEASDHRDNEQFF; CDR3 DNA: TGCAGCGTTGAAGCTAGCGATCACCGAGACAATGAGCAGTTCTTC
J gene: TRBJ2-6; clone size: once; V gene: TRBV30; CDR3 length: 14; D gene: TRBD2; CDR3 protein: CAWIGRSGANVLTF; CDR3 DNA: TGTGCCTGGATCGGGAGGTCTGGGGCCAACGTCCTGACTTTC
J gene: TRBJ1-2; clone size: few; V gene: TRBV7-2; CDR3 length: 16; D gene: TRBD1; CDR3 protein: CASSVNPGQGANGYTF; CDR3 DNA: TGTGCCAGCAGCGTAAACCCGGGACAGGGGGCGAATGGCTACACCTTC
J gene: TRBJ1-1; clone size: .; V gene: TRBV18; CDR3 length: 14; D gene: .; CDR3 protein: CASSPRQLNTEAFF; CDR3 DNA: TGTGCCAGCTCACCGCGACAACTTAACACTGAAGCTTTCTTT
J gene: TRBJ2-1; clone size: few; V gene: TRBV15; CDR3 length: 14; D gene: .; CDR3 protein: CATSRGGAYNEQFF; CDR3 DNA: TGTGCCACCAGCAGAGGTGGAGCATACAATGAGCAGTTCTTC
J gene: TRBJ2-7; clone size: .; V gene: TRBV7-8; CDR3 length: 15; D gene: .; CDR3 protein: CASSLGGPGAYEQYF; CDR3 DNA: TGTGCCAGCAGCTTAGGGGGACCGGGGGCCTACGAGCAGTACTTC
J gene: TRBJ2-7; clone size: .; V gene: TRBV30; CDR3 length: 14; D gene: TRBD1; CDR3 protein: CAWNTPGGTPLQYF; CDR3 DNA: TGTGCCTGGAATACCCCAGGGGGCACCCCCCTACAGTACTTC
J gene: TRBJ1-1; clone size: .; V gene: TRBV5-6; CDR3 length: 11; D gene: .; CDR3 protein: CASRAGSEAFF; CDR3 DNA: TGTGCCAGCAGAGCGGGTTCCGAAGCTTTCTTT
J gene: TRBJ1-2; clone size: few; V gene: TRBV5-4; CDR3 length: 16; D gene: .; CDR3 protein: CASSSGLLRSNYGYTF; CDR3 DNA: TGTGCCAGCAGCTCGGGACTGCTACGATCTAACTATGGCTACACCTTC
J gene: TRBJ1-4; clone size: .; V gene: TRBV5-6; CDR3 length: 15; D gene: .; CDR3 protein: CASSLPGGRFEKLFF; CDR3 DNA: TGTGCCAGCAGCCTCCCCGGGGGGCGCTTTGAAAAACTGTTTTTT
J gene: TRBJ2-7; clone size: .; V gene: TRBV7-3; CDR3 length: 14; D gene: TRBD1; CDR3 protein: CASSLARGPYEQYF; CDR3 DNA: TGTGCCAGCAGCTTAGCCAGGGGGCCCTACGAGCAGTACTTC
J gene: TRBJ2-7; clone size: .; V gene: TRBV10-3; CDR3 length: 14; D gene: .; CDR3 protein: CATFSGGPTYEQYF; CDR3 DNA: TGTGCCACCTTTTCCGGCGGGCCCACCTACGAGCAGTACTTC
J gene: TRBJ2-5; clone size: .; V gene: TRBV6-6; CDR3 length: 14; D gene: TRBD2; CDR3 protein: CASEERGGKETQYF; CDR3 DNA: TGTGCCAGCGAAGAGCGGGGGGGTAAGGAGACCCAGTACTTC
J gene: TRBJ2-7; clone size: once; V gene: TRBV5-4; CDR3 length: 15; D gene: .; CDR3 protein: CASSSHPAGTYEQYF; CDR3 DNA: TGTGCCAGCAGCTCCCACCCCGCAGGGACCTACGAGCAGTACTTC
J gene: TRBJ2-5; clone size: .; V gene: TRBV18; CDR3 length: 15; D gene: TRBD1; CDR3 protein: CASSPGTGDLETQYF; CDR3 DNA: TGTGCCAGCTCACCCGGGACAGGGGATTTAGAGACCCAGTACTTC
J gene: TRBJ1-6; clone size: .; V gene: TRBV2; CDR3 length: 13; D gene: .; CDR3 protein: CASSVKNRAAPYF; CDR3 DNA: TGTGCCAGCAGTGTCAAGAACAGGGCCGCCCCATACTTT
J gene: TRBJ2-1; clone size: .; V gene: TRBV20-1; CDR3 length: 11; D gene: .; CDR3 protein: CSARRETEQFF; CDR3 DNA: TGCAGTGCTCGCCGGGAGACAGAGCAGTTCTTC
J gene: TRBJ2-7; clone size: .; V gene: TRBV30; CDR3 length: 13; D gene: .; CDR3 protein: CAWSGGQNYEQYF; CDR3 DNA: TGTGCCTGGAGCGGGGGACAGAACTACGAGCAGTACTTC
J gene: TRBJ1-6; clone size: many; V gene: TRBV7-3; CDR3 length: 15; D gene: .; CDR3 protein: CASSSQGNWNSPLHF; CDR3 DNA: TGTGCCAGCAGCTCACAGGGTAATTGGAATTCACCCCTCCACTTT
J gene: TRBJ2-7; clone size: .; V gene: TRBV5-8; CDR3 length: 15; D gene: TRBD2; CDR3 protein: CASSVIAGVNYEQYF; CDR3 DNA: TGTGCCAGCAGCGTAATAGCGGGAGTGAACTACGAGCAGTACTTC
J gene: TRBJ2-1; clone size: .; V gene: TRBV4-3; CDR3 length: 16; D gene: TRBD1; CDR3 protein: CASSRILRGPNNEQFF; CDR3 DNA: TGCGCCAGCAGCCGAATTCTCAGGGGGCCAAACAATGAGCAGTTCTTC
J gene: TRBJ1-2; clone size: .; V gene: TRBV5-4; CDR3 length: 15; D gene: TRBD1; CDR3 protein: CASSSGTGGIYGYTF; CDR3 DNA: TGTGCCAGCAGCTCTGGGACAGGGGGCATCTATGGCTACACCTTC
J gene: TRBJ2-2; clone size: .; V gene: TRBV7-2; CDR3 length: 15; D gene: TRBD2; CDR3 protein: CASSSRGGDTGELFF; CDR3 DNA: TGTGCCAGCAGCTCCCGGGGGGGCGATACCGGGGAGCTGTTTTTT
J gene: TRBJ2-2; clone size: .; V gene: TRBV7-2; CDR3 length: 16; D gene: TRBD2; CDR3 protein: CASSENSGIGAGELFF; CDR3 DNA: TGTGCCAGCAGCGAGAATAGCGGGATCGGCGCCGGGGAGCTGTTTTTT
J gene: TRBJ2-3; clone size: .; V gene: TRBV5-1; CDR3 length: 19; D gene: TRBD2; CDR3 protein: CASSSLVGENSGIGDTQYF; CDR3 DNA: TGCGCCAGCAGCTCCCTTGTCGGCGAGAATAGCGGGATCGGAGATACGCAGTATTTT
J gene: TRBJ2-1; clone size: .; V gene: TRBV4-3; CDR3 length: 16; D gene: TRBD1; CDR3 protein: CASSQEGQGGSNEQFF; CDR3 DNA: TGCGCCAGCAGCCAAGAGGGACAGGGAGGGAGCAATGAGCAGTTCTTC
J gene: TRBJ2-5; clone size: .; V gene: TRBV7-9; CDR3 length: 16; D gene: .; CDR3 protein: CASSSARRIGEETQYF; CDR3 DNA: TGTGCCAGCAGCTCAGCACGGAGGATCGGCGAAGAGACCCAGTACTTC
J gene: TRBJ2-4; clone size: .; V gene: TRBV6-5; CDR3 length: 15; D gene: .; CDR3 protein: CASSYLASNKNIQYF; CDR3 DNA: TGTGCCAGCAGTTACTTGGCATCCAACAAAAACATTCAGTACTTC
J gene: TRBJ2-2; clone size: few; V gene: TRBV28; CDR3 length: 14; D gene: .; CDR3 protein: CASSLGVNTGELFF; CDR3 DNA: TGTGCCAGCAGTTTGGGAGTGAACACCGGGGAGCTGTTTTTT
J gene: TRBJ2-5; clone size: .; V gene: TRBV19; CDR3 length: 15; D gene: .; CDR3 protein: CASSIGGRYQETQYF; CDR3 DNA: TGTGCCAGTAGTATAGGAGGCCGTTACCAAGAGACCCAGTACTTC
J gene: TRBJ2-2; clone size: few; V gene: TRBV14; CDR3 length: 19; D gene: TRBD2; CDR3 protein: CASSQVGATGGPRTGELFF; CDR3 DNA: TGTGCCAGCAGCCAAGTAGGGGCGACGGGAGGGCCGCGAACCGGGGAGCTGTTTTTT
J gene: TRBJ1-2; clone size: .; V gene: TRBV27; CDR3 length: 12; D gene: TRBD1; CDR3 protein: CASKNRGRGYTF; CDR3 DNA: TGTGCCAGCAAAAACAGGGGGCGAGGCTACACCTTC